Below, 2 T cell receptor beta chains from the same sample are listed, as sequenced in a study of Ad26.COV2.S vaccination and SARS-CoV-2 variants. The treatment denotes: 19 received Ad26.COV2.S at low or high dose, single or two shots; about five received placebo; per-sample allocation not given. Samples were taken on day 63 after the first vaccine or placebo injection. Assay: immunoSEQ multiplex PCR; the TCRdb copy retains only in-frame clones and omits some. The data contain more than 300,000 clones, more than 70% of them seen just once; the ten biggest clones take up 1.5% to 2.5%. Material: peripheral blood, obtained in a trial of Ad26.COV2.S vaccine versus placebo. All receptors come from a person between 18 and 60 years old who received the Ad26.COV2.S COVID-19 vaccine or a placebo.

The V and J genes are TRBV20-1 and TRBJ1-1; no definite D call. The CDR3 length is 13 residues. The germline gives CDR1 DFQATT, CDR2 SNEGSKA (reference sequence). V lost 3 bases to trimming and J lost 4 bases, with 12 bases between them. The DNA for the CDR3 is TGCAGTGCTAGTCCGCGGGTGGGCACTGAAGCTTTCTTT. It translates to CSASPRVGTEAFF.

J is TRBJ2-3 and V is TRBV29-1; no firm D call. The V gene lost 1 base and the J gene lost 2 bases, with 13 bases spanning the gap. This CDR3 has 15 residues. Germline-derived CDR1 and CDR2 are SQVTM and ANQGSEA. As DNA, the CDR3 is TGCAGCGTTGAAGGGGTGGCTAGTTACACAGATACGCAGTATTTT. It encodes CSVEGVASYTDTQYF.